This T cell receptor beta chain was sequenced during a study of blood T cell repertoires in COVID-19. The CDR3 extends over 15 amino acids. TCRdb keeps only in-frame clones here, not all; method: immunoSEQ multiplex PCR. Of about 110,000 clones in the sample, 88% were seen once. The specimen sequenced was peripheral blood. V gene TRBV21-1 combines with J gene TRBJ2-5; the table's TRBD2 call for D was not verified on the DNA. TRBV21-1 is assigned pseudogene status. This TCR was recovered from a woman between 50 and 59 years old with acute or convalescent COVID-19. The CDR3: CASSKAWRIQETQYF. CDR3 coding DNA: TGTGCCAGCAGCAAAGCATGGAGAATTCAAGAGACCCAGTACTTC.